Each of the 15 T cell receptor beta chains below was sequenced from the same sample in a study of T-cell reconstitution after alpha-beta-depleted transplantation in children (dated by TCRdb to the mid-2010s). In the paper's terms, the treatment or condition label means: allogeneic hematopoietic cell transplantation with graft depleted of TCRalphabeta T cells and CD19 B cells. Receptor amplification or capture employed PCR. Reads for this sample came from an Illumina HiSeq 2500. Molecular barcoding was employed in the preparation of TCR libraries, with unique molecular identifiers being used to normalize TCRbeta repertoire quantification. TCRdb applied fastp at Q25 and MiXCR to the public reads, then kept only in-frame beta chains. Records with the same CDR3 protein are collapsed into one entry carrying the most frequent genes and DNA. This sample is represented by 580,000 or so distinct CDR3 sequences; 23% of them were singletons. The ten largest clonotypes hold roughly 14% of the sample.

The sample was PBMCs, mostly from graft donor cells, taken 360 days after TCRalphabeta/CD19-depleted stem cell transplant. These receptors all stem from a boy under three years old who had a stem cell transplant for acute myeloid leukemia, so the T cells may come from the graft donor.

V is TRBV27 and J is TRBJ2-1; 7 nucleotides align to TRBD1. The germline V gene has CDR1 MNHEY and CDR2 SMNVEV (reference sequence). Unmatched junction bases numbered 17, after V lost 3 bases and J lost 9 bases. This CDR3 has 17 amino acids. CDR3 loop: CASSLCTGESFACEQFF. DNA of the CDR3: TGTGCCAGCAGTTTGTGTACAGGGGAAAGTTTTGCGTGTGAGCAGTTCTTC.

This chain joins TRBV29-1 and TRBJ2-6; 9 bases are shared with TRBD1. Germline CDR1 is SQVTM and CDR2 is ANQGSEA. The junction had 10 bases not matched to a gene; V was cut back by 1 base and J by 0 bases. The CDR3 runs to 19 residues. CDR3 protein: CSVEVPDRGRSSGANVLTF. CDR3 nucleotide sequence: TGCAGCGTTGAAGTCCCGGACAGGGGCAGAAGCTCTGGGGCCAACGTCCTGACTTTC.

This chain connects TRBV14 to TRBJ2-7; D gene ambiguous. CDR1 and CDR2 from the germline V gene are SGHDN and FVKESK. V gave up 0 bases and J gave up 1 base, with 13 bases separating them. CDR3 size: 16 residues. The CDR3 here is CASSQERAGRSYEQYF. CDR3 in DNA: TGTGCCAGCAGCCAAGAACGGGCAGGTCGATCCTACGAGCAGTACTTC.

This clonotype turned up a few times. This chain links TRBV24-1 with TRBJ2-7, with 9 bases aligning to TRBD1. In germline, CDR1 is KGHDR, CDR2 SFDVKD. Trimming cost V 5 bases and J 3 bases; bases outside gene matches: 4. CDR3 size: 14 residues. The CDR3, as DNA: TGTGCCACCAGTGCGACAGGGGGAGGCTACGAGCAGTACTTC. Residues: CATSATGGGYEQYF.

The rearrangement links TRBV25-1 to TRBJ2-6; D not certain. This CDR3 region has 14 residues. V dropped 4 bases and J dropped 2 bases, with 6 bases sitting between them. Germline V gene sequence: CDR1 MGHDK, CDR2 SYGVNS. The CDR3 DNA reads TGTGCCAGCAGTGGGATTACTGGGGCCAACGTCCTGACTTTC. This encodes CASSGITGANVLTF.

V is TRBV18 and J is TRBJ1-5; 9 positions agree with TRBD1. Trimming at V came to 3 bases and at J to 1 base, leaving 1 base not matched to a gene. The CDR3 is made up of 15 amino acids. CDR1 and CDR2 from the germline V gene are KGHSH and LQKENI. For the CDR3, the DNA is TGTGCCAGCTCACCGGGGACAGGGAGCAATCAGCCCCAGCATTTT. This sequence encodes CASSPGTGSNQPQHF.

Remarks on this clonotype: One end of the junction fails to match germline, which may point to a read error. The chain carries TRBV28 and TRBJ1-5; no reliable D call. The length of the CDR3 is 16 residues. Germline CDR1 MDHEN, CDR2 SYDVKM. The CDR3 spells CASTLLGSGSNQPQHF. DNA for the CDR3: TGTGCCAGCACTTTATTAGGGTCGGGTAGCAATCAGCCCCAGCATTTT.

A few counts support this clonotype. The gene calls are TRBV6-6 and TRBJ2-7; the D is unclear. Germline CDR1 and CDR2: MNHNY and SVGAGI (reference sequence). The CDR3 has 13 amino acids. The ends were cut back, 2 bases at V and 6 bases at J, with 11 bases in the middle. DNA for the CDR3: TGTGCCAGCAGTTACAGAGACCAGGCCGAGCAGTACGTC. Protein: CASSYRDQAEQYV.

This clonotype was picked up a small number of times. The rearrangement uses TRBV6-5 and TRBJ2-3; 10 bases match TRBD2. The CDR3 sequence is 17 residues long. V lost 0 bases to trimming and J lost 6 bases; unmatched junction nucleotides: 9. Germline CDR1 reads MNHEY; CDR2 reads SVGAGI. CDR3 region: CASSYSGLAGARDTQYF. The CDR3 DNA sequence: TGTGCCAGCAGTTACTCCGGGCTAGCGGGGGCGCGGGATACGCAGTATTTT.

This clonotype showed up just a few times. This sequence joins TRBV29-1 and TRBJ2-1; the match to TRBD2 covers 8 bases. Germline CDR1 reads SQVTM; CDR2 reads ANQGSEA. The CDR3 has 14 residues. Trimming took 7 bases from V and 5 from J; bases not matched to a gene: 10. CDR3 nucleotide sequence: TGCAGCGCTGCCGGGGGGGCAATGAACAATGAGCAGTTCTTC. Protein sequence: CSAAGGAMNNEQFF.

This clonotype occurred many times. The chain uses TRBV29-1 and TRBJ2-3, with D perhaps matching TRBD2 (6 bases). Germline CDR1 is SQVTM and CDR2 is ANQGSEA. This CDR3 has 15 amino acids. V was pared by 5 bases and J by 7 bases, with 22 bases between. CDR3 in DNA: TGCAGCGTTTCTCCTGGGATGGCGGGGCCGAATACGCAGTATTTT. It translates to CSVSPGMAGPNTQYF.

This clonotype was counted many times. The genes are TRBV12-3 or TRBV12-4 and TRBJ2-2; D unclear. V was cut by 6 bases and J by 3 bases, with 11 bases left in between. The length of the CDR3 is 14 residues. CDR3 nucleotides: TGTGCCAGCAGCCTTCCGTGGGACACCGGGGAGCTGTTTTTT. Protein product: CASSLPWDTGELFF.

The J gene is TRBJ2-2, the V gene TRBV5-1, with D possibly being TRBD2 (7 bases). Deletions cut 5 bases from V and 0 bases from J, with 11 bases between. CDR3 length equals 15 residues. Germline CDR1 is SGHRS and CDR2 is YFSETQ. CDR3 nucleotide sequence: TGCGCCAGCAGATCGGGGGGCTCGAACACCGGGGAGCTGTTTTTT. This encodes CASRSGGSNTGELFF.

This clonotype was seen ten or more times. At one end, the junction sequence differs from germline, possibly due to a read error. This chain connects TRBV5-1 to TRBJ2-3, with D hard to call. Per the germline V gene, CDR1 is SGHRS and CDR2 is YFSETQ. This CDR3 contains 12 residues. This CDR3 is CASSLGLDTQYF. CDR3 in DNA: TGTGCCAGCAGCTTAGGATTAGATACGCAGTATTTT.

This chain connects TRBV12-3 or TRBV12-4 to TRBJ2-1; unclear D gene. Trimming stripped 1 base from V and 4 bases from J, with 11 bases between. This CDR3 has 15 residues. CDR3 DNA: TGTGCCAGCAGTTTAGGGGCCTTTAGATACAATGAGCAGTTCTTC. Protein: CASSLGAFRYNEQFF.